The 6 T cell receptor beta chains below all came from one sample that was sequenced in a study of spatial heterogeneity in lung cancer. Time point specified: sample taken at primary tumor resection. Via MiXCR, TCRdb re-called the 5' RACE reads, giving one row per CDR3 protein. The sample has 43,000 or so distinct CDR3 sequences, approximately 7% seen once. The material sequenced was PBMCs, taken at surgery. These receptors originate from a female donor with early-stage non-small cell lung cancer.

This clonotype appeared many times. V is TRBV20-1 and J is TRBJ2-2, with D perhaps TRBD2 (6 bases). Germline assignment: CDR1 DFQATT and CDR2 SNEGSKA (reference sequence). V was trimmed by 1 base and J by 5 bases, leaving 14 bases between them. The CDR3 is made up of 15 amino acids. The CDR3 nucleotides read TGCAGTGCTAGAGCCTTGTCGGGGGTTACCGGGGAGCTGTTTTTT. Translation: CSARALSGVTGELFF.

The sample holds many counts of this clonotype. V gene TRBV5-1 combines with J gene TRBJ2-7, with TRBD1 identical over 7 bases. The CDR3 is 12 residues long. J was trimmed by 6 bases and V by 0 bases; bases with no gene match: 0. The V gene's germline CDR1 is SGHRS and CDR2 YFSETQ. The CDR3 DNA reads as TGCGCCAGCAGCTTGGACAGGGGCGAGCAGTACTTC. It translates to CASSLDRGEQYF.

This clonotype was counted a few times. J is TRBJ1-1 and V is TRBV7-3; no reliable D call. Germline V gene sequence: CDR1 SGHTA, CDR2 FQGTGA. The CDR3 loop spans 14 amino acids. V lost 2 bases and J lost 4, with 11 bases in between. CDR3 region: CASSLQGLGTEAFF. For the CDR3, the DNA is TGTGCCAGCAGCTTACAAGGGCTGGGCACTGAAGCTTTCTTT.

Regarding this clonotype: A read error may explain this, as a much larger clone is one base away. Without the conserved terminal phenylalanine or tryptophan, this CDR3 likely stems from a read error. This chain links TRBV30 with TRBJ1-1; D gene uncertain. The CDR3 covers 17 residues. Germline V CDR1 and CDR2: GTSNPN, SVGIG (reference sequence). With 1 base removed from V and 0 bases from J, the gap between germline ends came to 18 bases. Here the CDR3 reads CAWSAANSQFMNTEAFL. CDR3 in DNA: TGTGCCTGGAGTGCTGCTAACAGCCAGTTTATGAACACTGAAGCTTTCTTA.

This clonotype has at least ten counts. V is TRBV5-1 and J is TRBJ2-7, with a possible D match to TRBD2 (5 bases). Looked up from germline, CDR1 is SGHRS and CDR2 is YFSETQ. The CDR3 extends over 13 amino acids. The ends were cut back, 7 bases at V and 1 base at J, with 12 bases in the middle. DNA for the CDR3: TGCGCCAGCGGATTGAGGGATTCCTACGAGCAGTACTTC. Translated: CASGLRDSYEQYF. Together with reference TRBV5-1 and TRBJ2-7, the CDR3 gives the full variable domain: KAGVTQTPRYLIKTRGQQVTLSCSPISGHRSVSWYQQTPGQGLQFLFEYFSETQRNKGNFPGRFSGRQFSNSRSEMNVSTLELGDSALYLCASGLRDSYEQYFGPGTRLTVT.

Ten or more counts support this clonotype. The chain is built from TRBV3-1 and TRBJ2-1; possibly TRBD1 for D (6 bases). Per the germline V gene, CDR1 is LGHDT and CDR2 is YNNKEL (reference sequence). V lost 6 bases to trimming and J lost 5 bases, with 17 bases between them. The CDR3 has 15 residues. CDR3 amino acids: CASRGLDRSHNEQFF. The DNA of the CDR3 is TGTGCCAGCAGGGGCTTAGACAGGTCCCACAATGAGCAGTTCTTC.